This T cell receptor beta chain stems from a study of blood T cell repertoires in COVID-19. Study details: Whether acute or convalescent, the COVID-19 samples came from the United States, Italy and Spain. T cells, B-cell-depleted T cells, or PBMCs provided the cDNA or gDNA that served as material.

Per the original methods: Amplification of reference gene primers provided the estimated nucleated cell counts. The protocol was immunoSEQ multiplex PCR, while the TCRdb copy is restricted to in-frame clones and leaves out a portion. V, J and clone size reflect that table, while D and trimming were determined from the DNA. This table has 84,000 or so clones, around four fifths appearing once. V lost 0 bases and J 4 bases, leaving 10 bases between the germline ends. This CDR3 is 15 amino acids long. CDR1 is SGHRS and CDR2 is YFSETQ in the germline V gene. V gene TRBV5-1 combines with J gene TRBJ2-2; D is uncertain. Sequences were obtained from peripheral blood. This TCR derives from a man older than 75 with active or convalescent COVID-19. Here the CDR3 reads CASSLVPGSTGELFF. As DNA, the CDR3 is TGCGCCAGCAGCTTGGTGCCGGGTTCCACCGGGGAGCTGTTTTTT.